The sample holds one count of the clone carrying this T cell receptor (beta chain). The table came from immunoSEQ multiplex PCR; TCRdb's copy has only in-frame clones and leaves some out. The sample comprises more than 200,000 clones, over 75% of which are singletons, and roughly 7.2% rests with the top ten. From germline, CDR1 is PRHDT and CDR2 FYEKMQ (reference sequence). Trimming shortened V by 4 bases and J by 2 bases, and 14 bases separated the two germline ends. CDR3 length: 16 amino acids. This sample is drawn from a study of blood T cell repertoires in COVID-19. Sequencing used PBMCs or T cells enriched from blood (not recorded which). This sequence was found in a young man in a cohort exposed to, infected with or recovered from COVID-19 (not recorded which). The V call is TRBV13, the J call TRBJ2-2; D might be TRBD1 (5 bases). CDR3 protein: CASSSTYGQNTGELFF. In DNA, the CDR3 is TGTGCCAGCAGCTCAACTTATGGACAAAACACCGGGGAGCTGTTTTTT. The variable domain in full, with the rest retrieved from reference TRBV13 and TRBJ2-2, is AAGVIQSPRHLIKEKRETATLKCYPIPRHDTVYWYQQGPGQDPQFLISFYEKMQSDKGSIPDRFSAQQFSDYHSELNMSSLELGDSALYFCASSSTYGQNTGELFFGEGSRLTVL.